This TCR beta chain was captured by sequencing in a study of T cells in Graves' hyperthyroidism and ophthalmopathy. Study results and caveats: By a 13 V-J model, ophthalmopathy was set apart from stable hyperthyroidism.

This clonotype was picked up many times. Antigen unknown. RNA transcripts were the template for amplifying TCR beta CDR3 regions. RT-PCR in the first round (using the HTBI primer set) targeted the TCR CDR3. TCRdb called the multiplex PCR reads again in MiXCR, with one record for every CDR3 protein. The sample has almost 600,000 distinct CDR3 sequences, 35% to 55% seen once. The CDR3 consists of 15 residues. Per the germline V gene, CDR1 is SEHNR and CDR2 is FQNEAQ (reference sequence). The V end was cut by 8 bases, the J end by 0 bases, with 17 bases between. A lack of ophthalmopathy progression within 18 months defined stable Graves' hyperthyroidism. Exclusion followed for patients with uncontrolled infection, other autoimmune disease, pregnancy or lactation.

Sequenced sample: peripheral blood or thyroid tissue (not recorded which). The genes are TRBV7-9 and TRBJ2-7; TRBD1 might be the D (6 bases). The receptor comes from a woman younger than 35 with Graves' hyperthyroidism. CDR3 region: CASCDAGATSYEQYF. Here the CDR3 DNA reads TGTGCCAGCTGCGACGCAGGGGCCACCTCCTACGAGCAGTACTTC.